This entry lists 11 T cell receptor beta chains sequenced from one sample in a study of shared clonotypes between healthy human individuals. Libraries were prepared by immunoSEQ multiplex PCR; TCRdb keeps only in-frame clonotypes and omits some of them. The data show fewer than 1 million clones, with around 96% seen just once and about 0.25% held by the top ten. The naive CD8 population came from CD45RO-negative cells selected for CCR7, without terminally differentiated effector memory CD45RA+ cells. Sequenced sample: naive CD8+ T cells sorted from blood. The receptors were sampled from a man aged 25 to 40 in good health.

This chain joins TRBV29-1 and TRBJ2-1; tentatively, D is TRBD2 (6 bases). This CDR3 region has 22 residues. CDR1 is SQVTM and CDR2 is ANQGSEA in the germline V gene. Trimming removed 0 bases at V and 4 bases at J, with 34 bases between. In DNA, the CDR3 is TGCAGCGTTGAAGACGCTACCGGAGGTCTATCTACTAGCAGATACCCTTACAATGAGCAGTTCTTC. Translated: CSVEDATGGLSTSRYPYNEQFF.

CDR3: CARSLAGVKNIQYF. The CDR3 nucleotides are TGTGCCAGAAGCTTAGCAGGGGTCAAAAACATTCAGTACTTC. J is TRBJ2-4 and V is TRBV5-3; D perhaps matches TRBD1 (6 bases). TRBV5-3 is filed as an ORF, its function uncertain. The CDR3 runs to 14 residues. V was shortened by 2 bases and J by 3 bases, with 9 bases between the two germline ends.

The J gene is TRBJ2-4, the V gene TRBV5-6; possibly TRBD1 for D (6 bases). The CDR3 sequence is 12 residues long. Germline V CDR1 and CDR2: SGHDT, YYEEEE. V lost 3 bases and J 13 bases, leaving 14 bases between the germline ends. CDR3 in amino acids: CASSSDSPIQYF. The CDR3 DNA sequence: TGTGCCAGCAGCTCGGACAGTCCGATACAGTACTTC.

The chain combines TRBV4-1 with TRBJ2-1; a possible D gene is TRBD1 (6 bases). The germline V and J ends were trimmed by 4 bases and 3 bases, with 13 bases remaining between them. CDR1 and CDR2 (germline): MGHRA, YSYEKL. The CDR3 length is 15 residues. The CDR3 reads CASSPQGGVYNEQFF. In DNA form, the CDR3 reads TGCGCCAGCAGCCCACAAGGGGGAGTCTACAATGAGCAGTTCTTC.

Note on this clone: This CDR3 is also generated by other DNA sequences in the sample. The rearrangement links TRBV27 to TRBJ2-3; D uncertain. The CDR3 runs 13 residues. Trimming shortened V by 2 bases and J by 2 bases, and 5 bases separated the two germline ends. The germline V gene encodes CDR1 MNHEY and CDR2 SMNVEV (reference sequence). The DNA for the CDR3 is TGTGCCAGCAGTTTAAGGGTCACAGATACGCAGTATTTT. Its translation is CASSLRVTDTQYF.

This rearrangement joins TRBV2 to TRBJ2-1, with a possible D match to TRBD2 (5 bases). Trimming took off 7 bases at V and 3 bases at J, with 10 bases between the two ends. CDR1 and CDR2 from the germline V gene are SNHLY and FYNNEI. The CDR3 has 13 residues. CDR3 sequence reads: CASTETNYNEQFF. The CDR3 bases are TGTGCCAGCACGGAGACTAACTACAATGAGCAGTTCTTC.

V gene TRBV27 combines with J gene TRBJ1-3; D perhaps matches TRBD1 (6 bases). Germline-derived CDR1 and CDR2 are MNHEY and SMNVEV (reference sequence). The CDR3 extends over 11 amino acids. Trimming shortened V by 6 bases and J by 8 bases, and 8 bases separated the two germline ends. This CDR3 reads CASRRGDTIYF. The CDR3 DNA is TGTGCCAGCAGGAGGGGGGACACCATATATTTT.

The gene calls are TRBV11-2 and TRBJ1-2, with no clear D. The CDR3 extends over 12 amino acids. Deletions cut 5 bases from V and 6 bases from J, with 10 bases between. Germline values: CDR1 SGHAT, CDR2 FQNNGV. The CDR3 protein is CASSRGEDGYTF. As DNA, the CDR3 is TGTGCCAGCAGCCGGGGAGAGGATGGCTACACCTTC.

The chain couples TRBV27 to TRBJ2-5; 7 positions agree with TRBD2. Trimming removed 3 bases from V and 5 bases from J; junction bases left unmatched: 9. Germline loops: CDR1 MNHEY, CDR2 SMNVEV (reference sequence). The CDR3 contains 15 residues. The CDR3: CASSFGGRAAETQYF. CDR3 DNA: TGTGCCAGCAGTTTTGGTGGGAGGGCCGCTGAGACCCAGTACTTC.

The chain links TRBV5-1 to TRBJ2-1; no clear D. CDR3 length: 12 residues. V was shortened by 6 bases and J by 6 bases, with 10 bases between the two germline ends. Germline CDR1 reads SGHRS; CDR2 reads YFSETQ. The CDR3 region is CASTSKRNEQFF. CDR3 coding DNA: TGCGCCAGCACCTCGAAACGCAATGAGCAGTTCTTC.

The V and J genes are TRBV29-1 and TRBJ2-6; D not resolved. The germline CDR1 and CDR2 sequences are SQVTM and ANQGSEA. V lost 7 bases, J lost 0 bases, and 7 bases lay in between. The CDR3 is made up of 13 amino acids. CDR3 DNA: TGCAGCGGGCTGAGCTCTGGGGCCAACGTCCTGACTTTC. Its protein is CSGLSSGANVLTF.